This TCR beta chain is drawn from a study of cytomegalovirus exposure and HLA in healthy donors. While unrecorded immune exposures were likely, the donors were nominally healthy when sampled. Trimming cost V 6 bases and J 6 bases, with 15 bases left between them. CDR3 length: 13 residues. CDR1 is ENHRY, CDR2 SYGVKD, per germline. Notes on the study in general: TCR beta V segments were, for the most part, productive about 87% or about 30% of the time in an earlier analysis. Reportedly, a later analysis found an Asian-associated ancestry cluster had fewer N-insertions than the approximately 700-donor mean. Rarity marked most TCR sequences, yet some public TCRs occurred in many donors.

Remarks on this clone: No antigen is known for it.

In the PCR, 60 Vbeta and 13 Jbeta primers were used. Method: immunoSEQ multiplex PCR; TCRdb's copy keeps in-frame clones and lacks some. The sample has roughly 97,000 clones; about 80% are singletons. Sequenced: PBMCs. This TCR was recovered from a woman aged 18 to 35 in good health and CMV-seropositive. The chain couples TRBV10-3 to TRBJ2-7, with D possibly being TRBD1 (5 bases). The CDR3 DNA reads as TGTGCCATCAGGGAAGCAGGGCCGGGCGAGCAGTACTTC. As protein: CAIREAGPGEQYF.